This TCR beta chain came from a study of tumor-infiltrating lymphocytes in localized non-small cell lung cancer. Measured with immunoSEQ multiplex PCR; TCRdb has only the in-frame clones, and not every one. The data contain under 20,000 clones, under 75% of them singletons. The V gene's germline CDR1 is SGHTA and CDR2 FQGTGA. The CDR3 is made up of 17 amino acids. Trimming pared 5 bases from V and 2 bases from J, leaving 21 bases between. A word on this clone: The antigen is not known.

Study observations and caveats: Compared with uninvolved lung, tumors showed higher T cell infiltration by TCRbeta sequencing.

J is TRBJ2-5 and V is TRBV7-3; tentatively, D is TRBD2 (6 bases). The clonotype originates from a human donor with non-small cell lung cancer. The sequenced sample consisted of lung tumor tissue. CDR3 in amino acids: CASSVYGMASAQETQYF. As DNA, the CDR3 is TGTGCCAGCAGCGTGTACGGGATGGCTAGCGCTCAAGAGACCCAGTACTTC.